The 32 T cell receptor beta chains presented below share a single source sample, sequenced in a study of blood T cells in healthy people across ages. The authors ran a second PCR of roughly 6 to 12 cycles using a sample-barcoded 5' primer and a J-beta primer mix. In TCRdb, the 5' RACE reads were re-called with MiXCR into one record per CDR3 protein. The table shows about 1.1 million distinct CDR3 sequences, with about two fifths occurring only once. The specimen sequenced was blood. All receptors derive from a man between 18 and 35 years old in good health.

This chain joins TRBV6-5 and TRBJ1-5; D is unclear. Germline lookup yields CDR1 MNHEY and CDR2 SVGAGI. The CDR3 has 16 amino acids. Trimming cost V 5 bases and J 3 bases, with 17 bases left between them. CDR3: CASSPGWTGTNQPQHF. The CDR3 nucleotides read TGTGCCAGCAGTCCCGGATGGACGGGAACCAATCAGCCCCAGCATTTT.

This clonotype was seen only a few times. The rearrangement uses TRBV29-1 and TRBJ2-7; TRBD1 agrees at 9 bases. The CDR3 spans 14 residues. The J segment lost 3 bases and the V segment lost 3 bases, leaving 6 bases of the junction unmatched. Germline lookup yields CDR1 SQVTM and CDR2 ANQGSEA. The CDR3 sequence is CSVEGTGKDYEQYF. CDR3 coding DNA: TGCAGCGTTGAGGGGACAGGGAAGGACTACGAGCAGTACTTC.

The CDR3 reads CASSYSPEYQPQHF. CDR3 sequence (DNA): TGTGCCAGCAGTTACTCGCCGGAATATCAGCCCCAGCATTTT. The genes are TRBV6-6 and TRBJ1-5; the D is unclear. Between the trimmed V and J ends, which lost 0 bases and 5 bases, there was a span of 8 bases. Per the germline V gene, CDR1 is MNHNY and CDR2 is SVGAGI (reference sequence). There are 14 residues in the CDR3.

Points on this clonotype: Relative to the germline gene, one junction end is altered; a read error may explain this. This chain joins TRBV18 and TRBJ1-5, with D possibly being TRBD1 (5 bases). The germline CDR1 and CDR2 sequences are KGHSH and LQKENI. The CDR3 contains 14 residues. DNA for the CDR3: TGTGCCAGCTCACCGGGCGGGAACAGGCAGCTCCAGCATTTT. Translated, it gives CASSPGGNRQLQHF.

This clonotype was counted between two and nine times. This chain joins TRBV2 and TRBJ1-2, with D maybe TRBD1 (5 bases). The CDR3 length is 17 residues. The germline gives CDR1 SNHLY, CDR2 FYNNEI. Trimming cost V 2 bases and J 6 bases, with 22 bases left between them. The CDR3 loop reads CASSEIPGRGLQNGYTF. As DNA, the CDR3 is TGTGCCAGCAGTGAAATTCCAGGGCGAGGCCTGCAAAATGGCTACACCTTC. Full variable domain (missing parts from reference TRBV2 and TRBJ1-2): EPEVTQTPSHQVTQMGQEVILRCVPISNHLYFYWYRQILGQKVEFLVSFYNNEISEKSEIFDDQFSVERPDGSNFTLKIRSTKLEDSAMYFCASSEIPGRGLQNGYTFGSGTRLTVV.

The rearrangement links TRBV20-1 to TRBJ1-2; TRBD1 is a possible D gene (6 bases). Germline V lookup: CDR1 DFQATT, CDR2 SNEGSKA (reference sequence). CDR3 length: 15 amino acids. Trimming left V 1 base short and J 2 bases short, with 14 bases between. The CDR3 sequence: CSARGSQGRNYGYTF. The CDR3 region has the DNA TGCAGTGCTAGAGGCTCACAGGGTCGCAACTATGGCTACACCTTC.

Only a few counts were recorded for this clonotype. The J gene is TRBJ2-5, the V gene TRBV20-1, with unresolved D. The V and J ends lost 1 base and 4 bases respectively, with 13 bases between them. The length of the CDR3 is 14 residues. The V gene's germline CDR1 is DFQATT and CDR2 SNEGSKA (reference sequence). CDR3 residues: CSARGAFVIETQYF. As DNA, the CDR3 is TGCAGTGCTAGAGGGGCTTTTGTGATAGAGACCCAGTACTTC.

This clonotype was counted between two and nine times. The rearrangement joins TRBV4-1 to TRBJ1-6; D is uncertain. Between the trimmed V and J ends, which lost 0 bases and 0 bases, there was a span of 6 bases. The CDR3 loop spans 16 amino acids. CDR1 is MGHRA, CDR2 YSYEKL, per germline. The DNA of the CDR3 is TGCGCCAGCAGCCAAGAGGGATACTCCTATAATTCACCCCTCCACTTT. It codes for CASSQEGYSYNSPLHF.

In its sample, this clonotype was seen a few times. The rearrangement uses TRBV6-2 or TRBV6-3 and TRBJ2-6; 12 bases match TRBD1. The CDR3 contains 19 residues. CDR1 is MNHEY, CDR2 SVGEGT, per germline. Losses at the gene ends were 5 bases for V and 3 bases for J; bases not matched to a gene: 11. CDR3 DNA: TGTGCCAGCAGTGGACCGGGACAGGGGGCATTCTTTGGGGCCAACGTCCTGACTTTC. Translating it yields CASSGPGQGAFFGANVLTF.

This clonotype was counted between two and nine times. The rearrangement uses TRBV13 and TRBJ1-4; maybe TRBD1 (6 bases). This CDR3 comprises 14 residues. From germline, CDR1 is PRHDT and CDR2 FYEKMQ (reference sequence). Trimming removed 10 bases at V and 3 bases at J, with 15 bases between. The CDR3 loop reads CATYRAGANEKLFF. In nucleotides, the CDR3 is TGTGCCACCTACCGGGCAGGGGCTAATGAAAAACTGTTTTTT.

The gene calls are TRBV20-1 and TRBJ2-1; 7 bases map to TRBD2. Germline values: CDR1 DFQATT, CDR2 SNEGSKA (reference sequence). The length of the CDR3 is 15 residues. The CDR3 DNA sequence: TGCAGCGCTCGCGATGAGGGCGGGGGCTACAATGAGCAGTTCTTC. Protein sequence: CSARDEGGGYNEQFF.

This clonotype turned up a few times. This chain joins TRBV2 and TRBJ1-2; D gene uncertain. This CDR3 spans 15 amino acids. Per the germline V gene, CDR1 is SNHLY and CDR2 is FYNNEI. V shed 3 bases and J shed 4 bases, with 15 bases lying between them. In DNA form, the CDR3 reads TGTGCCAGCAGTGATGGTAGACGGGTTACCTATGGCTACACCTTC. Translation gives CASSDGRRVTYGYTF.

A remark on this clonotype: One end of the junction varies from germline; a read error may be responsible. The V call is TRBV15, the J call TRBJ2-5; D remains ambiguous. This CDR3 is 17 amino acids long. Germline CDR1 is LNHNV and CDR2 is YYDKDF (reference sequence). The CDR3, as DNA: TGTGCCATCAGCAGAGATCTAACAGTTGGGTTCCAAGAGACCCAGTACTTC. Translation gives CAISRDLTVGFQETQYF.

The chain couples TRBV3-1 to TRBJ2-4; D perhaps matches TRBD2 (7 bases). Trimming took off 1 base at V and 0 bases at J, with 16 bases between the two ends. The CDR3 is 18 residues long. CDR1 and CDR2 (germline): LGHDT, YNNKEL (reference sequence). CDR3 amino acids: CASSQGGGGGRAKNIQYF. The CDR3 DNA sequence: TGTGCCAGCAGCCAAGGTGGGGGAGGGGGGCGAGCCAAAAACATTCAGTACTTC.

The table lists this clonotype with a count of one. The genes are TRBV6-1 and TRBJ2-5; the match to TRBD1 covers 7 bases. The length of the CDR3 is 14 residues. V was pared by 8 bases and J by 2 bases, with 8 bases of the junction left unmatched. The V gene's germline CDR1 is MNHNS and CDR2 SASEGT. Here the CDR3 reads CASHRDRIQETQYF. In DNA, the CDR3 is TGTGCCAGCCATAGGGACAGAATACAAGAGACCCAGTACTTC.

V gene TRBV24-1 combines with J gene TRBJ2-1; TRBD1 matches at 9 bases. The closer fit of TRBJ2-7 to the DNA end suggests the J call may be wrong. This CDR3 has 20 amino acids. Germline CDR1 and CDR2: KGHDR and SFDVKD. The CDR3 sequence: CATSDSPGQGRLSSYNEQYF. CDR3 sequence (DNA): TGTGCCACCAGTGACTCTCCGGGACAGGGTCGTCTAAGCTCCTACAATGAGCAGTACTTC.

This clonotype was observed a handful of times. The DNA of the CDR3 is TGTGCCAGCAGCTTTGACGGACTAGTTTGGGAGCAGTTCTTC. It specifies CASSFDGLVWEQFF. V gene TRBV7-9 combines with J gene TRBJ2-1, with 7 positions matching TRBD2. V gave up 3 bases and J gave up 10 bases; unmatched junction bases: 9. In germline, CDR1 is SEHNR, CDR2 FQNEAQ (reference sequence). This CDR3 is built from 14 residues.

The V and J genes are TRBV6-1 and TRBJ2-2; maybe TRBD1 (6 bases). Germline CDR1 and CDR2: MNHNS and SASEGT. This CDR3 is 16 amino acids long. V lost 6 bases, J lost 6 bases, and 20 bases lay in between. The CDR3 sequence: CASSGADRRRPGELFF. The CDR3 coding sequence is TGTGCCAGCAGCGGAGCCGACAGGCGTCGACCCGGGGAGCTGTTTTTT.

J is TRBJ1-1 and V is TRBV6-5; 7 nucleotides align to TRBD1. From germline, CDR1 is MNHEY and CDR2 SVGAGI. The junction had 5 bases not matched to a gene; V was cut back by 2 bases and J by 5 bases. The CDR3 contains 14 residues. The CDR3 loop is CASSYTYRGTEAFF. The CDR3 DNA follows: TGTGCCAGCAGTTACACGTACAGGGGTACTGAAGCTTTCTTT.

J is TRBJ1-1 and V is TRBV20-1; 7 bases line up with TRBD1. CDR1 is DFQATT and CDR2 is SNEGSKA in the germline V gene (reference sequence). V lost 6 bases, J lost 5 bases, and 9 bases stayed unmatched. This CDR3 spans 13 amino acids. The CDR3 here is CSAHKGAWTEAFF. The DNA for the CDR3 is TGCAGTGCCCACAAGGGGGCCTGGACTGAAGCTTTCTTT.

The genes are TRBV19 and TRBJ1-1; 9 bases fit TRBD1. Germline V gene data show CDR1 as LNHDA and CDR2 as SQIVND (reference sequence). Trimming cost V 7 bases and J 6 bases; bases outside gene matches: 9. The CDR3 loop spans 14 amino acids. The CDR3, as DNA: TGTGCCAGTATCCCGGGACAGGGTCTCGCTGAAGCTTTCTTT. Translated: CASIPGQGLAEAFF.

This rearrangement joins TRBV20-1 to TRBJ1-4, with no clear D. This CDR3 spans 13 amino acids. V gave up 2 bases and J gave up 8 bases, with 12 bases separating them. Germline values: CDR1 DFQATT, CDR2 SNEGSKA (reference sequence). CDR3 sequence: CSARLDTEEKLFF. CDR3 coding DNA: TGCAGTGCTAGATTAGACACGGAAGAAAAACTGTTTTTT.

This rearrangement joins TRBV20-1 to TRBJ2-7; 7 bases are shared with TRBD1. V was clipped by 6 bases and J by 2 bases; unmatched bases: 7. The CDR3 extends over 13 amino acids. CDR1 DFQATT and CDR2 SNEGSKA come from the germline V gene (reference sequence). For the CDR3, the DNA is TGCAGTGCCGTCCCGGGACAGACCTACGAGCAGTACTTC. Translating it yields CSAVPGQTYEQYF.

This clonotype turned up a few times. This rearrangement joins TRBV7-2 to TRBJ2-1; D is perhaps TRBD2 (5 bases). This CDR3 is 14 amino acids long. The germline V and J ends were trimmed by 5 bases and 8 bases, with 16 bases remaining between them. Germline CDR1 and CDR2: SGHTA and FQGNSA. The CDR3 protein is CASSKRTGEDEQFF. The DNA for the CDR3 is TGTGCCAGCAGCAAACGGACCGGGGAAGATGAGCAGTTCTTC.

Of note for this clonotype: A junction end diverges from the germline sequence, so it may reflect a read error. V and J are TRBV7-9 and TRBJ2-5; possible D gene TRBD2, 6 bases. The CDR3 sequence is 15 residues long. Germline V CDR1 and CDR2: SEHNR, FQNEAQ (reference sequence). The CDR3 reads CASGLLLASRETQYF. The CDR3 DNA sequence: TGTGCCAGCGGCTTACTTCTAGCGAGTCGAGAGACCCAGTACTTC.

This clonotype has a handful of counts. The rearrangement joins TRBV5-1 to TRBJ2-1; D not certain. Trimming took 0 bases from V and 10 from J, leaving 11 bases between them. The CDR3 has 13 residues. In germline, CDR1 is SGHRS, CDR2 YFSETQ. The CDR3 DNA reads as TGCGCCAGCAGCTTGGCCTTGGATAGGGAGCAGTTCTTC. Translating it yields CASSLALDREQFF.

This chain connects TRBV7-2 to TRBJ2-2; a weak D match, TRBD2 (5 bases). The V gene lost 8 bases and the J gene lost 5 bases, with 15 bases spanning the gap. Per germline, CDR1 SGHTA and CDR2 FQGNSA. The CDR3 extends over 14 amino acids. Here the CDR3 reads CASSGAWRTGELFF. The CDR3 DNA follows: TGTGCCAGCTCAGGTGCTTGGAGGACCGGGGAGCTGTTTTTT.

There are a few counts of this clonotype. V and J are TRBV12-3 or TRBV12-4 and TRBJ2-3; no clear D gene. V lost 4 bases and J lost 5, with 16 bases in between. The CDR3 covers 15 residues. CDR3 bases: TGTGCCAGCAGTTCTAGACTCCCCCGACAAGATACGCAGTATTTT. It yields the protein CASSSRLPRQDTQYF.

This clonotype was observed many times. The chain combines TRBV6-4 with TRBJ1-2; 9 nucleotides align to TRBD1. This CDR3 spans 13 amino acids. The ends lost 4 bases at V and 4 bases at J; junction bases unmatched: 1. From germline, CDR1 is MRHNA and CDR2 SNTAGT. CDR3 nucleotides: TGTGCCAGCAGTGGGGGACAGGGCTATGGCTACACCTTC. It is translated as CASSGGQGYGYTF.

This chain links TRBV12-3 or TRBV12-4 with TRBJ2-1, with D possibly called TRBD1 or TRBD2 (5 bases each). CDR3 length: 17 residues. Trimming took off 6 bases at V and 4 bases at J, with 22 bases between the two ends. CDR3 sequence reads: CASSLTGPADHYNEQFF. The CDR3 coding sequence is TGTGCCAGCAGCCTAACGGGACCAGCGGACCATTACAATGAGCAGTTCTTC.

This clonotype was observed a handful of times. The rearrangement uses TRBV27 and TRBJ1-5; unclear D gene. CDR3 length: 13 amino acids. Germline loops: CDR1 MNHEY, CDR2 SMNVEV (reference sequence). The V and J ends lost 6 bases and 7 bases respectively, with 13 bases between them. CDR3 DNA sequence: TGTGCCAGCAGCCCTAACCCGATCCAGCCCCAGCATTTT. Amino acid sequence: CASSPNPIQPQHF.

As for this clonotype: A read error is possible here, since a much larger clone lies one base away. The chain links TRBV29-1 to TRBJ2-5, with D possibly called TRBD1 or TRBD2 (7 bases each). The germline V gene encodes CDR1 SQVTM and CDR2 ANQGSEA. This CDR3 contains 15 residues. Trimming left V 2 bases short and J 11 bases short, with 24 bases between. CDR3 region: CSVETTGVGGDEQYF. In nucleotides, the CDR3 is TGCAGCGTTGAAACCACAGGGGTTGGGGGGGATGAGCAGTACTTC.